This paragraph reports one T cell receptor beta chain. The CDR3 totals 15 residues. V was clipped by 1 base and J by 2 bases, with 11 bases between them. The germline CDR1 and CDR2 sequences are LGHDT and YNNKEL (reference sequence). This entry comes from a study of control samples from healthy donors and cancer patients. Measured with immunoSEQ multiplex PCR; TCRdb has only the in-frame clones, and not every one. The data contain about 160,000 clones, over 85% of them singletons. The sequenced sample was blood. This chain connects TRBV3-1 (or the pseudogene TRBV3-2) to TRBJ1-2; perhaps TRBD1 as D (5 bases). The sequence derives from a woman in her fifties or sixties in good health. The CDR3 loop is CASSQGTGPNYGYTF. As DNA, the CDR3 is TGTGCCAGCAGCCAAGGAACAGGCCCCAACTATGGCTACACCTTC.